Each of the 16 T cell receptor beta chains below was sequenced from the same sample in a study of blood T cell repertoires in COVID-19. Some clones are missing from TCRdb's copy, which holds only in-frame ones; the method was immunoSEQ multiplex PCR. This table holds about 200,000 clones, 85% to 90% found once. Sequenced input: peripheral blood. The receptor source for this set is a man aged 45 to 65 with acute or convalescent COVID-19.

The J gene is TRBJ1-3, the V gene TRBV7-9; D is ambiguous. Per the germline V gene, CDR1 is SEHNR and CDR2 is FQNEAQ (reference sequence). The V and J ends lost 4 bases and 4 bases respectively, with 14 bases between them. The CDR3 sequence is 15 residues long. The CDR3 region has the DNA TGTGCCAGCAGCTACTGGGGAGAAGCCGGAAACACCATATATTTT. Protein sequence: CASSYWGEAGNTIYF.

The rearrangement joins TRBV7-8 to TRBJ2-7; 7 bases are a match to TRBD2. This CDR3 is built from 15 residues. In germline, CDR1 is SGHVS, CDR2 FQNEAQ. The V and J ends lost 2 bases and 3 bases, in that order; junction bases with no gene match: 7. The CDR3 region is CASSLPAGVNYEQYF. Here the CDR3 DNA reads TGTGCCAGCAGCTTACCGGCGGGAGTCAACTACGAGCAGTACTTC.

The chain couples TRBV4-2 to TRBJ1-2, with D possibly being TRBD1 (6 bases). Trimming took 7 bases from V and 2 from J, leaving 17 bases between them. The V gene's germline CDR1 is LGHNA and CDR2 YNFKEQ. The CDR3 runs to 15 residues. In DNA form, the CDR3 reads TGTGCCAGCACCCTGGGGGGGGCGGGGAACTATGGCTACACCTTC. It specifies CASTLGGAGNYGYTF.

The chain links TRBV4-2 to TRBJ1-1, with 9 bases lining up with TRBD1. Trimming took 1 base from V and 0 from J; bases not matched to a gene: 3. The CDR3 loop spans 16 amino acids. The germline gives CDR1 LGHNA, CDR2 YNFKEQ. CDR3 sequence: CASSQGGTGMNTEAFF. The DNA for the CDR3 is TGTGCCAGCAGCCAAGGGGGGACAGGGATGAACACTGAAGCTTTCTTT.

This rearrangement joins TRBV30 to TRBJ1-3; D possibly corresponds to TRBD1 (5 bases). The germline CDR1 and CDR2 sequences are GTSNPN and SVGIG (reference sequence). This CDR3 has 12 residues. Deletions cut 5 bases from V and 0 bases from J, with 5 bases between. DNA for the CDR3: TGTGCCTGGGACAGCTCTGGAAACACCATATATTTT. Translating gives CAWDSSGNTIYF.

For the CDR3, the DNA is TGTGCCAGCAGTTACACGGAGACTACCACCGGGGAGCTGTTTTTT. Its protein is CASSYTETTTGELFF. The chain employs TRBV6-6 and TRBJ2-2, with a possible D match to TRBD2 (5 bases). Trimming took 2 bases from V and 4 from J, leaving 11 bases between them. Germline CDR1 MNHNY, CDR2 SVGAGI (reference sequence). This CDR3 comprises 15 residues.

V is TRBV18 and J is TRBJ1-5, with TRBD1 matching over 10 bases. The ends lost 5 bases at V and 2 bases at J; junction bases unmatched: 3. Germline V CDR1 and CDR2: KGHSH, LQKENI. The CDR3 sequence is 15 residues long. The CDR3 bases are TGTGCCAGCTCAGCTGGGACAGGGGGCAATCAGCCCCAGCATTTT. This codes for CASSAGTGGNQPQHF.

J is TRBJ2-7 and V is TRBV27; 8 bases map to TRBD1. This CDR3 has 16 amino acids. The junction had 12 bases not matched to a gene; V was cut back by 6 bases and J by 2 bases. The V gene's germline CDR1 is MNHEY and CDR2 SMNVEV (reference sequence). The CDR3 region is CASRLERTGNPYEQYF. The CDR3 DNA follows: TGTGCCAGCAGACTGGAGAGGACAGGGAACCCCTACGAGCAGTACTTC.

V gene TRBV7-2 combines with J gene TRBJ1-6, with D possibly being TRBD1 (6 bases). The CDR3 runs 14 residues. In germline, CDR1 is SGHTA, CDR2 FQGNSA. V was trimmed by 5 bases and J by 7 bases, leaving 12 bases between them. DNA of the CDR3: TGTGCCAGCAGCCCTCAGGGGCCGAATTCACCCCTCCACTTT. It is translated as CASSPQGPNSPLHF.

V gene TRBV7-9 combines with J gene TRBJ1-2; no firm D call. The germline V and J ends were trimmed by 5 bases and 1 base, with 11 bases remaining between them. The V gene's germline CDR1 is SEHNR and CDR2 FQNEAQ (reference sequence). The CDR3 is made up of 14 amino acids. The CDR3 reads CASSPPIGNYGYTF. The DNA of the CDR3 is TGTGCCAGCAGCCCCCCAATCGGTAACTATGGCTACACCTTC. Based on the CDR3 plus reference TRBV7-9 and TRBJ1-2, the full variable domain is DTGVSQNPRHKITKRGQNVTFRCDPISEHNRLYWYRQTLGQGPEFLTYFQNEAQLEKSRLLSDRFSAERPKGSFSTLEIQRTEQGDSAMYLCASSPPIGNYGYTFGSGTRLTVV.

The table lists this clone with a few counts. The genes are TRBV7-9 and TRBJ2-1; 11 bases fit TRBD1. The CDR3 totals 15 residues. V was pared by 4 bases and J by 6 bases, with 5 bases of the junction left unmatched. Per germline, CDR1 SEHNR and CDR2 FQNEAQ (reference sequence). CDR3 sequence: CASSSDRGPVNEQFF. The CDR3 DNA reads as TGTGCCAGCAGCTCGGACAGGGGGCCGGTCAATGAGCAGTTCTTC.

This chain uses TRBV27 with TRBJ2-5, with 10 bases fitting TRBD2. V was clipped by 4 bases and J by 5 bases; unmatched bases: 10. CDR1 MNHEY and CDR2 SMNVEV come from the germline V gene (reference sequence). This CDR3 contains 16 residues. The CDR3 loop is CASSSSAGGVGETQYF. The CDR3 DNA sequence: TGTGCCAGCAGTTCTTCAGCGGGAGGGGTAGGTGAGACCCAGTACTTC.

The V and J genes are TRBV18 and TRBJ2-7, with D maybe TRBD1 (6 bases). From germline, CDR1 is KGHSH and CDR2 LQKENI. The CDR3 runs to 14 residues. V was pared by 3 bases and J by 6 bases, with 15 bases between. The CDR3 nucleotides are TGTGCCAGCTCACCCGGGACATTCACCGGCGAGCAGTACTTC. Protein: CASSPGTFTGEQYF.

This rearrangement joins TRBV11-2 to TRBJ2-7; the D gene is possibly TRBD2 (5 bases). The V gene lost 1 base and the J gene lost 10 bases, with 23 bases spanning the gap. The CDR3 is 16 residues long. Germline CDR1 is SGHAT and CDR2 is FQNNGV. The CDR3 loop is CASSLGVETLSGSQYF. CDR3 DNA sequence: TGTGCCAGCAGCTTAGGAGTCGAGACCCTATCGGGGAGTCAGTACTTC.

This clone showed up just a few times. The same CDR3 can be traced to other DNA sequences in this sample. This chain connects TRBV2 to TRBJ1-6, with no clear D. Per germline, CDR1 SNHLY and CDR2 FYNNEI. The CDR3 covers 14 residues. Trimming took off 0 bases at V and 6 bases at J, with 6 bases between the two ends. CDR3 coding DNA: TGTGCCAGCAGTGAAGCTCGTGTTAATTCACCCCTCCACTTT. Its translation is CASSEARVNSPLHF.

This clone is a singleton in its sample. The chain uses TRBV4-3 and TRBJ1-6; no clear D gene. Per germline, CDR1 LGHNA and CDR2 YSLEER. CDR3 length equals 13 residues. Trimming left V 1 base short and J 7 bases short, with 5 bases between. The CDR3 DNA sequence: TGCGCCAGCAGCCAAGGAGGGAATTCACCCCTCCACTTT. Translation: CASSQGGNSPLHF.